The entry that follows covers one T cell receptor (beta chain) sequence. Its antigen specificity is not known. Per-base qualities were not stored, and no clone one base away is much larger. Donors were healthy HIV-negative adults with no recently reported acute infections or vaccinations. Only Caucasian adults living in Nashville, Tennessee, USA were represented among the donors. CD4+ T cells were enriched by magnetic negative selection, after which naive cells were positively selected on CD45RA and the negative fraction was taken as the memory subset. After blood collection by leukapheresis, PBMCs were isolated using Ficoll-Histopaque density gradient centrifugation and then cryopreserved in the vapor phase of liquid nitrogen. Purity and quantity of every magnetically sorted T cell population were checked by analytical flow cytometry. From each sorted fraction, genomic DNA was isolated and quantified by UV absorbance on a Nanodrop 2000c.

The data originate from a study of shared clonotypes between healthy human individuals (TCRdb year 2020). General notes on the study: The cohort comprised a couple of women and three men aged 18 to 49 years. For each donor, CD4 naive and CD4 memory were each run on three plates, CD8 naive on two plates, and CD8 memory on one plate. To estimate repertoire size and how much clonotypes are shared between individuals, the study performed deep sequencing of blood TCR repertoires from a handful of healthy adults. To increase sequencing depth and limit assay-specific biases, TCR repertoire library preparation and sequencing were carried out by different laboratories using diverse techniques. Per donor, leukapheresis produced somewhere between about 0.9 and 10 billion PBMCs.

Using the deep immunoSEQ assay, TCR CDR3 regions were amplified from genomic DNA by multiplex PCR. For each cell subset, the extracted genomic DNA was distributed evenly across all wells of several immunoSEQ 96-well plates, and each plate served as one replicate. For sorted subsets, 150 to 250 ng of genomic DNA, equivalent to roughly 30,000 T cell genomes, went into each replicate PCR. The purified libraries were quantified using a Qubit 3.0 fluorometer, sized with a Bioanalyzer 2100, and then quantified again using the KAPA Library Quantification kit. A separate single-read 150-cycle Illumina NextSeq 550 flow cell was used to sequence each immunoSEQ 96-well plate. In the original analysis: Because the immunoSEQ output included only junctional sequences and no quality scores, the filtering could not be the same as the filtering used for full-length reads. To assign V/J genes and CDR3, sequences were annotated against IMGT germline references using PyIR, a Python wrapper for IgBLAST v1.9. Reads were removed for weak V/J assignments (E-value above 1e-6), missing CDR3, stop codons, out-of-frame junctions, or ambiguous translated residues. A V3J clonotype was defined by an identical inferred V gene, J gene, and CDR3 amino acid sequence. The percentage overlap between two repertoires was calculated by dividing the number of shared unique clonotypes by the size of the smaller repertoire. Three approaches were used to assess repertoire richness: RTK rarefaction, the Chao1 estimator, and Recon v2.1 estimates of unobserved clonotypes. For all TCRbeta clonotypes obtained by the gDNA method from a handful of donors, generation probabilities were computed with OLGA. TCRdb retrieved this table from immuneACCESS and kept in-frame rearrangements only. Not all clones are present; in checked studies, unresolved V genes account for under half, and no reason is known for the remainder. V and J calls and clone size are as listed in that table; D and trimming were resolved from the DNA. The sample table contains 2.5 million or so clones; only one count was recorded for approximately 92% of them. The ten top clones hold over 0.12% of the sample.

Study-wide conclusions, independent of this receptor: Only blood was sampled, and tissue TCR repertoires likely differ from those in blood. Even with the large sequencing depth, rarefaction of the sorted-subset datasets indicated that sequencing was incomplete. Approximately 5% of naive CD4, 3.5% of naive CD8, roughly 2.5% of memory CD4, and less than 0.45% of memory CD8 clonotypes were shared across a few donors. Because the study included only a small number of donors, the genetic and exposure-history diversity represented was limited. Larger estimated clonotype richness was generally found for naive subsets than for memory subsets. Based on pairwise subsampling, the degree of clonotype sharing among donors was expected to be affected by sequencing depth. Higher generation probabilities were observed for clonotypes shared by all four sorted-subset donors than for non-shared clonotypes.

The junction shows trimming of 4 bases on V and 2 bases on J, and the gene matches do not reach 8 bases of it. The germline V gene supplies CDR1 SGHRS and CDR2 YFSETQ. Its CDR3 holds 16 amino acids, cysteine through phenylalanine. The retained sequence is limited to the CDR3, 48 bases, with the frame set at the first base. The source material was naive CD4+ T cells sorted from blood. The cell subset or site label, read with the paper, signifies: CD45RA+ positively selected. The V gene is TRBV5-1 and the J gene is TRBJ2-7, with 11 bases in between that match TRBD1. This TCR was sampled from a man between 18 and 29 years old in good health. The CDR3 protein: CASSASPGQGAYEQYF. The base sequence is TGCGCCAGCAGCGCCTCCCCGGGACAGGGGGCCTACGAGCAGTACTTC.